This passage covers 16 T cell receptor beta chains from one sample sequenced in a study of neurological immune-mediated disorders. TCRdb reprocessed the 5' RACE reads via MiXCR and lists one record per CDR3 protein. The repertoire has tens of thousands of distinct CDR3 sequences, 4.5% of them found once; the top ten carry about 6.9%. Sequencing was performed on PBMCs. Source of these receptors: a man under 40 with multiple sclerosis.

At least ten counts were recorded for this clonotype. The genes are TRBV5-1 and TRBJ2-1, with 10 bases that match TRBD2. The CDR3 spans 15 residues. CDR1 and CDR2 (germline): SGHRS, YFSETQ. Germline trimming cut 4 bases from V and 6 bases from J; bases unmatched to any gene: 7. The CDR3 loop is CASSRLAGAGNEQFF. DNA of the CDR3: TGCGCCAGCAGCCGCCTAGCGGGGGCGGGCAATGAGCAGTTCTTC.

This clonotype was counted only a few times. A much larger clone sits a single nucleotide away, making a read error possible. V gene TRBV7-9 combines with J gene TRBJ1-1; TRBD1 might be the D (6 bases). The length of the CDR3 is 15 residues. Per germline, CDR1 SEHNR and CDR2 FQNEAQ (reference sequence). Trimming removed 1 base from V and 0 bases from J, with 9 bases in between. CDR3 in amino acids: CASSLVDRMNTEAFF. As DNA, the CDR3 is TGTGCCAGCAGCTTAGTCGACAGGATGAACACTGAAGCTTTCTTT.

This clonotype was seen ten or more times. The rearrangement uses TRBV10-3 and TRBJ1-5; 7 bases are a match to TRBD1. V trimming: 0 bases; J trimming: 11 bases; junction bases outside the gene matches: 19. CDR3 length equals 18 residues. In germline, CDR1 is ENHRY, CDR2 SYGVKD. CDR3 amino acids: CAISESSQGSAGKRSQHF. DNA of the CDR3: TGTGCCATCAGTGAGTCTTCACAGGGGAGTGCGGGAAAAAGGTCCCAGCATTTT.

This clonotype was found many times. The chain joins TRBV6-6 to TRBJ1-5, with D maybe TRBD1 (5 bases). The CDR3 has 15 amino acids. Germline V gene lookup returns CDR1 MNHNY and CDR2 SVGAGI (reference sequence). Deletions cut 7 bases from V and 5 bases from J, with 18 bases between. The CDR3 protein is CASTNAREGHQPQHF. For the CDR3, the DNA is TGTGCCAGCACCAACGCCAGGGAGGGTCATCAGCCCCAGCATTTT.

This clonotype was observed at least ten times. V and J are TRBV4-1 and TRBJ1-2; possibly TRBD1 for D (6 bases). Germline lookup yields CDR1 MGHRA and CDR2 YSYEKL. The length of the CDR3 is 18 residues. V was cut by 1 base and J by 6 bases, with 24 bases left in between. The chain's CDR3 is CASSQVILTGRGGNGYTF. The CDR3 DNA reads TGCGCCAGCAGCCAAGTGATATTAACAGGGAGAGGAGGAAATGGCTACACCTTC.

This clonotype appeared a few times. This chain connects TRBV10-3 to TRBJ2-3; possibly TRBD2 for D (7 bases). Germline V lookup: CDR1 ENHRY, CDR2 SYGVKD. V lost 7 bases and J lost 5, with 16 bases in between. The CDR3 has 14 residues. CDR3 loop: CAIKTGGPVDTQYF. The DNA for the CDR3 is TGTGCCATCAAGACGGGGGGCCCTGTAGATACGCAGTATTTT.

The rearrangement joins TRBV7-8 to TRBJ2-3, with 10 bases aligning to TRBD2. The germline CDR1 and CDR2 sequences are SGHVS and FQNEAQ. V lost 5 bases, J lost 4 bases, and 12 bases stayed unmatched. There are 17 residues in the CDR3. CDR3 bases: TGTGCCAGCAGCGCCCTCACTAGCGGGGTGGGGGCAGATACGCAGTATTTT. Encoded protein: CASSALTSGVGADTQYF.

This clonotype is judged medium-sized. The gene calls are TRBV12-3 or TRBV12-4 and TRBJ2-5; D unresolved. The CDR3 extends over 15 amino acids. Between the trimmed V and J ends, which lost 1 base and 5 bases, there was a span of 14 bases. CDR3 nucleotide sequence: TGTGCCAGCAGTTTAGGGCAAGGCGCGGTTGAGACCCAGTACTTC. Its protein is CASSLGQGAVETQYF.

This chain links TRBV11-2 with TRBJ1-1, with TRBD1 matching over 7 bases. J lost 2 bases, V lost 5 bases, and 8 bases had no gene match. The germline gives CDR1 SGHAT, CDR2 FQNNGV. The CDR3 is made up of 15 amino acids. The CDR3 loop reads CASSGGTVFNTEAFF. For the CDR3, the DNA is TGTGCCAGCAGCGGAGGGACAGTCTTTAACACTGAAGCTTTCTTT.

This clonotype was seen at least ten times. The chain has TRBV20-1 and TRBJ1-2; D unclear. Per the germline V gene, CDR1 is DFQATT and CDR2 is SNEGSKA (reference sequence). This CDR3 has 14 residues. Trimming removed 0 bases from V and 3 bases from J, with 11 bases in between. CDR3 sequence reads: CSAREWGTDYGYTF. For the CDR3, the DNA is TGCAGTGCTAGAGAGTGGGGTACCGACTATGGCTACACCTTC.

This clonotype came up many times. This chain links TRBV24-1 with TRBJ1-5; 10 positions agree with TRBD1. The V segment lost 4 bases and the J segment 2 bases; nucleotides outside the gene matches: 1. From germline, CDR1 is KGHDR and CDR2 SFDVKD. The CDR3 consists of 15 residues. CDR3 bases: TGTGCCACCAGTGAAGGACAGGGGGGCAATCAGCCCCAGCATTTT. Its translation: CATSEGQGGNQPQHF.

This clonotype was detected a few times. The chain recombines TRBV18 with TRBJ1-2; D gene unclear. CDR1 is KGHSH and CDR2 is LQKENI in the germline V gene. V was trimmed by 3 bases and J by 4 bases, leaving 15 bases between them. The CDR3 spans 15 residues. CDR3 nucleotides: TGTGCCAGCTCACCGGGAAGAACCCTTGGCTATGGCTACACCTTC. Protein product: CASSPGRTLGYGYTF.

This clonotype was detected many times. V usage is TRBV6-6 and J usage is TRBJ1-1, with D uncertain. CDR1 MNHNY and CDR2 SVGAGI come from the germline V gene (reference sequence). The CDR3 has 10 residues. V was cut by 10 bases and J by 7 bases, with 10 bases left in between. The CDR3 protein is CATGRDEAFF. For the CDR3, the DNA is TGTGCCACCGGAAGAGATGAAGCTTTCTTT.

This rearrangement joins TRBV4-2 to TRBJ2-2; maybe TRBD1 (5 bases). The CDR3 is 14 residues long. The V end was cut by 2 bases, the J end by 1 base, with 5 bases between. Germline V gene sequence: CDR1 LGHNA, CDR2 YNFKEQ. CDR3 sequence (DNA): TGTGCCAGCAGCCAACAGGGGAACACCGGGGAGCTGTTTTTT. As protein: CASSQQGNTGELFF.

This clonotype has ten or more counts. This chain uses TRBV20-1 with TRBJ1-1; D uncertain. Trimming removed 2 bases from V and 1 base from J, with 14 bases in between. The CDR3 has 15 amino acids. Germline lookup yields CDR1 DFQATT and CDR2 SNEGSKA (reference sequence). The CDR3 loop is CSARHRERANTEAFF. The CDR3 bases are TGCAGTGCTAGACACCGGGAAAGAGCGAACACTGAAGCTTTCTTT.

As for this clonotype: A read error may explain this, as a much larger clone is one base away. The gene calls are TRBV14 and TRBJ1-1; D is unresolved. Germline V CDR1 and CDR2: SGHDN, FVKESK. The germline V and J ends were trimmed by 2 bases and 7 bases, with 14 bases remaining between them. There are 14 residues in the CDR3. CDR3 DNA: TGTGCCAGCAGCCAATCACAATGGTCCGGTGAAGCTTTCTTT. It yields the protein CASSQSQWSGEAFF.